This is a list of T cell receptor beta chains from one sample in a study of radiotherapy plus CTLA-4 blockade in lung cancer. Measured with immunoSEQ multiplex PCR; TCRdb has only the in-frame clones, and not every one. Here the sample spans about 77,000 clones, just under 75% being singletons. The input for sequencing was peripheral blood, taken from a patient treated with radiotherapy plus ipilimumab. The receptors here all came from a human donor with non-small cell lung cancer whose response to radiotherapy plus ipilimumab could not be evaluated. CDR3s include the opening cysteine and the closing phenylalanine or tryptophan. Fields, in order: CDR3 protein, CDR3 DNA, clone size, V gene, J gene, D gene. The D gene is left open where the match is weak. Clone size is not always given. Where it is, it says once, few, many or a class for expanded clones.

CDR3aa: CAISHRDRGSAGYTF
CDR3nt: TGTGCCATCAGCCACCGGGACAGGGGTTCGGCCGGCTACACCTTC
abundance: .
v_gene: TRBV10-3
j_gene: TRBJ1-2
d_gene: TRBD1

CDR3aa: CASSRVRGRDYEQYF
CDR3nt: TGTGCCAGTAGTAGGGTCAGGGGACGGGACTACGAGCAGTACTTC
abundance: once
v_gene: TRBV19
j_gene: TRBJ2-7
d_gene: .

CDR3aa: CASSIPFVLFDMNTEAFF
CDR3nt: TGTGCCAGTAGTATCCCCTTCGTCCTGTTCGACATGAACACTGAAGCTTTCTTT
abundance: .
v_gene: TRBV19
j_gene: TRBJ1-1
d_gene: .

CDR3aa: CASSRGTAAGASYEQYF
CDR3nt: TGCGCCAGCAGCCGCGGGACAGCAGCGGGGGCCTCCTACGAGCAGTACTTC
abundance: .
v_gene: TRBV5-1
j_gene: TRBJ2-7
d_gene: .

CDR3aa: CASSLGQGLSYGYTF
CDR3nt: TGTGCCAGCAGCTTAGGACAGGGACTCTCCTATGGCTACACCTTC
abundance: few
v_gene: TRBV7-9
j_gene: TRBJ1-2
d_gene: TRBD1

CDR3aa: CASSGSGTTSGANVLTF
CDR3nt: TGTGCCAGCAGCGGATCCGGGACTACCTCTGGGGCCAACGTCCTGACTTTC
abundance: .
v_gene: TRBV7-3
j_gene: TRBJ2-6
d_gene: TRBD2

CDR3aa: CASRHPGGETQYF
CDR3nt: TGCGCCAGCAGACATCCCGGAGGAGAGACCCAGTACTTC
abundance: .
v_gene: TRBV5-1
j_gene: TRBJ2-5
d_gene: .

CDR3aa: CASRLVAGNQPQHF
CDR3nt: TGTGCCAGCAGGCTGGTCGCAGGCAATCAGCCCCAGCATTTT
abundance: few
v_gene: TRBV6-1
j_gene: TRBJ1-5
d_gene: .

CDR3aa: CASSARAGGGYTF
CDR3nt: TGTGCCAGCAGTGCCAGAGCAGGGGGTGGCTACACCTTC
abundance: once
v_gene: TRBV6-5
j_gene: TRBJ1-2
d_gene: TRBD1

CDR3aa: CASSYSTGPGYGYTF
CDR3nt: TGTGCCAGCAGTTACTCCACAGGCCCAGGTTATGGCTACACCTTC
abundance: once
v_gene: TRBV6-6
j_gene: TRBJ1-2
d_gene: .

CDR3aa: CASSLPGGFEAFF
CDR3nt: TGTGCCAGCAGCTTGCCAGGGGGCTTTGAAGCTTTCTTT
abundance: .
v_gene: TRBV5-6
j_gene: TRBJ1-1
d_gene: TRBD1

CDR3aa: CASTRPGGSYEQYF
CDR3nt: TGTGCCAGCACCCGGCCAGGGGGTTCCTACGAGCAGTACTTC
abundance: .
v_gene: TRBV7-2
j_gene: TRBJ2-7
d_gene: TRBD1

CDR3aa: CASGATYEQYF
CDR3nt: TGTGCCAGCGGGGCCACCTACGAGCAGTACTTC
abundance: few
v_gene: TRBV6-1
j_gene: TRBJ2-7
d_gene: .

CDR3aa: CASSLLDRVNSPLHF
CDR3nt: TGTGCCAGCAGCTTATTGGACAGGGTGAATTCACCCCTCCACTTT
abundance: .
v_gene: TRBV7-8
j_gene: TRBJ1-6
d_gene: TRBD1

CDR3aa: CASSQDRVPDSYGYTF
CDR3nt: TGCGCCAGCAGCCAAGACCGCGTGCCTGATAGCTATGGCTACACCTTC
abundance: .
v_gene: TRBV4-3
j_gene: TRBJ1-2
d_gene: .

CDR3aa: CASSGRQGYEQYF
CDR3nt: TGTGCCAGCAGCGGGAGACAGGGCTACGAGCAGTACTTC
abundance: .
v_gene: TRBV7-8
j_gene: TRBJ2-7
d_gene: TRBD1

CDR3aa: CASREPGQGNYGYTF
CDR3nt: TGTGCCAGCAGGGAACCGGGACAGGGGAACTATGGCTACACCTTC
abundance: .
v_gene: TRBV6-6
j_gene: TRBJ1-2
d_gene: TRBD1

CDR3aa: CASSDIQSDTQYF
CDR3nt: TGTGCCAGCAGTGACATTCAATCAGATACGCAGTATTTT
abundance: .
v_gene: TRBV2
j_gene: TRBJ2-3
d_gene: .

CDR3aa: CASSFVAGTSGHNEQFF
CDR3nt: TGTGCCAGCAGCTTCGTCGCCGGGACTAGCGGACACAATGAGCAGTTCTTC
abundance: few
v_gene: TRBV7-6
j_gene: TRBJ2-1
d_gene: TRBD2

CDR3aa: CASRPSGGSYEQYF
CDR3nt: TGTGCCAGCAGACCTAGCGGGGGTTCCTACGAGCAGTACTTC
abundance: .
v_gene: TRBV28
j_gene: TRBJ2-7
d_gene: TRBD2

CDR3aa: CASSEWGGINQPQHF
CDR3nt: TGCGCCAGCAGTGAGTGGGGAGGGATCAACCAGCCCCAGCATTTT
abundance: .
v_gene: TRBV10-2
j_gene: TRBJ1-5
d_gene: .

CDR3aa: CASSLGGLATWTQYF
CDR3nt: TGTGCCAGCAGCTTAGGGGGACTAGCGACTTGGACCCAGTACTTC
abundance: .
v_gene: TRBV7-9
j_gene: TRBJ2-5
d_gene: TRBD2

CDR3aa: CAWTGRETQYF
CDR3nt: TGTGCCTGGACAGGGCGAGAGACCCAGTACTTC
abundance: .
v_gene: TRBV30
j_gene: TRBJ2-5
d_gene: .

CDR3aa: CASSQRWLADTEAFF
CDR3nt: TGTGCCAGCAGCCAACGATGGCTTGCGGACACTGAAGCTTTCTTT
abundance: .
v_gene: TRBV4-2
j_gene: TRBJ1-1
d_gene: .

CDR3aa: CASSAQGSTFEKLFF
CDR3nt: TGTGCCAGCAGCGCACAGGGGTCGACGTTTGAAAAACTGTTTTTT
abundance: .
v_gene: TRBV7-2
j_gene: TRBJ1-4
d_gene: TRBD1

CDR3aa: CASSQGQISQAFF
CDR3nt: TGCGCCAGCAGCCAAGGGCAGATCTCACAAGCTTTCTTT
abundance: .
v_gene: TRBV4-3
j_gene: TRBJ1-1
d_gene: .

CDR3aa: CASTPTATNEKLFF
CDR3nt: TGTGCCAGTACCCCGACTGCAACTAATGAAAAACTGTTTTTT
abundance: many
v_gene: TRBV19
j_gene: TRBJ1-4
d_gene: .

CDR3aa: CASSVGGGTQNEQFF
CDR3nt: TGTGCCAGCAGCGTAGGGGGAGGGACCCAAAATGAGCAGTTCTTC
abundance: few
v_gene: TRBV9
j_gene: TRBJ2-1
d_gene: TRBD2

CDR3aa: CASSLAGGLAGGIGNTQYF
CDR3nt: TGTGCCAGCAGCTTAGCCGGGGGACTAGCGGGAGGGATAGGGAATACGCAGTATTTT
abundance: .
v_gene: TRBV7-3
j_gene: TRBJ2-3
d_gene: TRBD2

CDR3aa: CASSNVAGVYEQYF
CDR3nt: TGTGCCAGTAGTAACGTAGCGGGAGTTTACGAGCAGTACTTC
abundance: few
v_gene: TRBV19
j_gene: TRBJ2-7
d_gene: TRBD2

CDR3aa: CASSLSGDVGGYTF
CDR3nt: TGCGCCAGCAGCTTGTCAGGGGACGTCGGCGGCTACACCTTC
abundance: .
v_gene: TRBV5-1
j_gene: TRBJ1-2
d_gene: .

CDR3aa: CASSQLPYTDTQYF
CDR3nt: TGCGCCAGCAGCCAACTACCCTACACAGATACGCAGTATTTT
abundance: few
v_gene: TRBV4-3
j_gene: TRBJ2-3
d_gene: .

CDR3aa: CAISEWTSGFTDTQYF
CDR3nt: TGTGCCATCAGTGAGTGGACTAGCGGCTTCACAGATACGCAGTATTTT
abundance: .
v_gene: TRBV10-3
j_gene: TRBJ2-3
d_gene: TRBD2

CDR3aa: CASSYGSRETEAFF
CDR3nt: TGTGCCAGCAGCTATGGGTCTCGGGAGACTGAAGCTTTCTTT
abundance: .
v_gene: TRBV5-6
j_gene: TRBJ1-1
d_gene: .

CDR3aa: CASSLDRGGRDTQYF
CDR3nt: TGCGCCAGCAGCTTGGATCGGGGGGGCCGGGATACGCAGTATTTT
abundance: .
v_gene: TRBV5-1
j_gene: TRBJ2-3
d_gene: TRBD2

CDR3aa: CASSQGQTYEQYF
CDR3nt: TGTGCCAGCAGCCAGGGTCAGACCTACGAGCAGTACTTC
abundance: .
v_gene: TRBV11-3
j_gene: TRBJ2-7
d_gene: .

CDR3aa: CASRSTQGFGNTIYF
CDR3nt: TGTGCCAGCAGATCCACTCAGGGATTCGGAAACACCATATATTTT
abundance: .
v_gene: TRBV6-6
j_gene: TRBJ1-3
d_gene: .

CDR3aa: CASSSQTSGSRSTDTQYF
CDR3nt: TGCGCCAGCAGCTCACAGACTAGCGGGAGTCGGAGCACAGATACGCAGTATTTT
abundance: .
v_gene: TRBV5-1
j_gene: TRBJ2-3
d_gene: TRBD2

CDR3aa: CASSLMFGVDTQYF
CDR3nt: TGTGCCAGCAGCTTAATGTTCGGTGTAGATACGCAGTATTTT
abundance: few
v_gene: TRBV13
j_gene: TRBJ2-3
d_gene: .

CDR3aa: CASSRTNSNTEAFF
CDR3nt: TGTGCCAGCAGCCGTACTAATTCGAACACTGAAGCTTTCTTT
abundance: .
v_gene: TRBV7-2
j_gene: TRBJ1-1
d_gene: .

CDR3aa: CASSLVGHTEAFF
CDR3nt: TGTGCCAGCAGCTTAGTCGGTCACACTGAAGCTTTCTTT
abundance: .
v_gene: TRBV7-8
j_gene: TRBJ1-1
d_gene: .

CDR3aa: CASSQGLAGIAEAFF
CDR3nt: TGCGCCAGCAGCCAAGGATTAGCGGGGATCGCTGAAGCTTTCTTT
abundance: .
v_gene: TRBV4-1
j_gene: TRBJ1-1
d_gene: .

CDR3aa: CASSQTIGGNTEAFF
CDR3nt: TGTGCCAGCAGCCAAACGATTGGAGGTAACACTGAAGCTTTCTTT
abundance: .
v_gene: TRBV4-1
j_gene: TRBJ1-1
d_gene: .

CDR3aa: CASSTSSGRADFNEQYF
CDR3nt: TGTGCCAGCAGCACGTCTAGCGGGAGGGCCGACTTCAACGAGCAGTACTTC
abundance: .
v_gene: TRBV5-4
j_gene: TRBJ2-7
d_gene: TRBD2

CDR3aa: CASSIKGTDGYTF
CDR3nt: TGTGCCAGTAGTATTAAGGGGACAGATGGCTACACCTTC
abundance: .
v_gene: TRBV19
j_gene: TRBJ1-2
d_gene: TRBD1

CDR3aa: CASNPSPSDYTEAFF
CDR3nt: TGCGCCAGCAACCCGAGCCCATCGGACTACACTGAAGCTTTCTTT
abundance: .
v_gene: TRBV5-1
j_gene: TRBJ1-1
d_gene: .

CDR3aa: CASSLTTAGGQEQYF
CDR3nt: TGCGCCAGCAGCTTAACGACAGCGGGAGGGCAGGAGCAGTACTTC
abundance: .
v_gene: TRBV5-1
j_gene: TRBJ2-7
d_gene: TRBD2

CDR3aa: CASSYAGAILFF
CDR3nt: TGTGCCAGCAGCTACGCGGGAGCCATCCTGTTCTTC
abundance: .
v_gene: TRBV7-3
j_gene: TRBJ2-1
d_gene: TRBD2

CDR3aa: CASSLDGQGAYEQYF
CDR3nt: TGTGCCAGCAGTTTAGATGGACAGGGGGCCTACGAGCAGTACTTC
abundance: .
v_gene: TRBV28
j_gene: TRBJ2-7
d_gene: TRBD1

CDR3aa: CASSSTLRDSEAFF
CDR3nt: TGTGCCAGCAGCTCAACCCTCCGGGACAGTGAAGCTTTCTTT
abundance: .
v_gene: TRBV7-2
j_gene: TRBJ1-1
d_gene: TRBD1

CDR3aa: CASSLLPGTGSYEQYF
CDR3nt: TGTGCCAGCAGTCTATTACCCGGGACAGGCAGCTACGAGCAGTACTTC
abundance: .
v_gene: TRBV27
j_gene: TRBJ2-7
d_gene: TRBD1

CDR3aa: CASSLGGAHVSPQHF
CDR3nt: TGTGCCAGCAGTTTGGGCGGGGCCCACGTCTCGCCCCAGCATTTT
abundance: many
v_gene: TRBV28
j_gene: TRBJ1-5
d_gene: .